Included here is one T cell receptor (beta chain) sequence, with context. The source of the sample is a study of blood T cell repertoires in COVID-19. The repertoire was sequenced with immunoSEQ multiplex PCR; TCRdb's copy has only in-frame clones and lacks some. The table includes 45,000 to 55,000 clones, around 73% detected once. Which cohort a participant joined came from the clinical history participants gave. V shed 7 bases and J shed 2 bases, with 11 bases lying between them. CDR1 and CDR2 from the germline V gene are ENHRY and SYGVKD. The CDR3 sequence is 13 residues long. This chain connects TRBV10-3 to TRBJ1-1; possibly TRBD1 for D (5 bases). This receptor was obtained from a woman aged 50 to 60 with acute COVID-19. The sample taken for sequencing was PBMCs or T cells enriched from blood (not recorded which). CDR3 DNA: TGTGCCATCACTATCGGGGGTAACACTGAAGCTTTCTTT. Protein: CAITIGGNTEAFF.